These T cell receptor beta chains were read from a single sample in a study of Ad26.COV2.S vaccination and SARS-CoV-2 variants. Produced via immunoSEQ multiplex PCR; TCRdb's table is partial and in-frame only. Of about 100,000 clones detected, over 70% appear once; the ten largest clones hold around 16%. The sequencing here drew on peripheral blood, taken after recovery from COVID-19. The receptors derive from a human donor who had recovered from COVID-19. The CDR3 runs from the conserved cysteine through the conserved F or W. The D gene is left open where the match is weak. Size values are once, few and many counts, or a class for expanded clones, and some rows have none.

j_gene: TRBJ1-6
abundance: -
v_gene: TRBV5-1
d_gene: -
CDR3nt: TGCGCCAGCAGCTTGACCGACAGGCAAGGTGGTTCACCCCTCCACTTT
CDR3aa: CASSLTDRQGGSPLHF

j_gene: TRBJ2-5
abundance: -
v_gene: TRBV24-1
d_gene: -
CDR3nt: TGTGCCACCAGTGATTTCCCCTACGGGGAGACCCAGTACTTC
CDR3aa: CATSDFPYGETQYF

j_gene: TRBJ1-1
abundance: -
v_gene: TRBV3-1/TRBV3-2
d_gene: -
CDR3nt: TGTGCCAGCAGCCAAGTAAAAAGTGAAGCTTTCTTT
CDR3aa: CASSQVKSEAFF

j_gene: TRBJ1-1
abundance: -
v_gene: TRBV7-2
d_gene: -
CDR3nt: TGTGCCAGCAGCCTAGGTAGAGATGCTGAAGCTTTCTTT
CDR3aa: CASSLGRDAEAFF

j_gene: TRBJ2-1
abundance: -
v_gene: TRBV28
d_gene: -
CDR3nt: TGTGCCAGCAGTTTATCCCCCCCTCAATCGCGGGAGCAGTTCTTC
CDR3aa: CASSLSPPQSREQFF

j_gene: TRBJ1-3
abundance: -
v_gene: TRBV6-5
d_gene: -
CDR3nt: TGTGCCAGCAGCCAAGTCATCTCTGGAAACACCATATATTTT
CDR3aa: CASSQVISGNTIYF

j_gene: TRBJ2-7
abundance: -
v_gene: TRBV28
d_gene: -
CDR3nt: TGTGCCAGCAGAAAGACAGGAAGCTCCTACGAGCAGTACTTC
CDR3aa: CASRKTGSSYEQYF

j_gene: TRBJ1-2
abundance: -
v_gene: TRBV7-9
d_gene: -
CDR3nt: TGTGCCAGCAGCTTAGACGGCGGGACCCGCAACTATGGCTACACCTTC
CDR3aa: CASSLDGGTRNYGYTF

j_gene: TRBJ1-6
abundance: -
v_gene: TRBV5-1
d_gene: TRBD1
CDR3nt: TGCGCCAGCAGCTTGGGGGACAGTAGGAATTCACCCCTCCACTTT
CDR3aa: CASSLGDSRNSPLHF

j_gene: TRBJ2-3
abundance: -
v_gene: TRBV11-1
d_gene: TRBD2
CDR3nt: TGTGCCAGCAGCACAGCGGGGGATACGCAGTATTTT
CDR3aa: CASSTAGDTQYF

j_gene: TRBJ1-2
abundance: -
v_gene: TRBV11-2
d_gene: TRBD1
CDR3nt: TGTGCCAGCAGCTATCAGGGGGACTATGGCTACACCTTC
CDR3aa: CASSYQGDYGYTF

j_gene: TRBJ2-3
abundance: few
v_gene: TRBV11-1
d_gene: -
CDR3nt: TGTGCCAGCAGTCGCCGGGTAGGGGTGGGAGATACGCAGTATTTT
CDR3aa: CASSRRVGVGDTQYF

j_gene: TRBJ1-5
abundance: -
v_gene: TRBV19
d_gene: -
CDR3nt: TGTGCCAGTAGTATACGATGGAATCAGCCCCAGCATTTT
CDR3aa: CASSIRWNQPQHF

j_gene: TRBJ1-2
abundance: -
v_gene: TRBV5-1
d_gene: -
CDR3nt: TGCGCCAGCAGCTTGGCTGAAAGCGGCTACACCTTC
CDR3aa: CASSLAESGYTF

j_gene: TRBJ2-7
abundance: -
v_gene: TRBV29-1
d_gene: -
CDR3nt: TGCAGCGTTGCTGTCGAGCAGTACTTC
CDR3aa: CSVAVEQYF

j_gene: TRBJ2-2
abundance: -
v_gene: TRBV6-5
d_gene: -
CDR3nt: TGTGCCAGCAGCTTCCAGGGGGGCACCGGGGAGCTGTTTTTT
CDR3aa: CASSFQGGTGELFF

j_gene: TRBJ1-4
abundance: -
v_gene: TRBV7-9
d_gene: -
CDR3nt: TGTGCCAGCAGCCCCGACCTGGGGGGAGAAAAACTGTTTTTT
CDR3aa: CASSPDLGGEKLFF

j_gene: TRBJ2-4
abundance: few
v_gene: TRBV6-1
d_gene: -
CDR3nt: TGTGCCAGCAGTGAAGCGGGTTACATGAACATTCAGTACTTC
CDR3aa: CASSEAGYMNIQYF

j_gene: TRBJ2-7
abundance: few
v_gene: TRBV3-1/TRBV3-2
d_gene: -
CDR3nt: TGTGCCAGCAGCTTCGGGGCGATGGACGAGCAGTACTTC
CDR3aa: CASSFGAMDEQYF

j_gene: TRBJ2-7
abundance: -
v_gene: TRBV6-1
d_gene: TRBD1
CDR3nt: TGTGCCAGCAGTGAAGGGACAGGGGGCCACAGAAACGAGCAGTACTTC
CDR3aa: CASSEGTGGHRNEQYF

j_gene: TRBJ1-2
abundance: few
v_gene: TRBV2
d_gene: -
CDR3nt: TGTGCCAGCAGTGAATTAGGTAGTCAGGACGATGGCTACACCTTC
CDR3aa: CASSELGSQDDGYTF

j_gene: TRBJ2-2
abundance: -
v_gene: TRBV4-2
d_gene: TRBD2
CDR3nt: TGTGCCAGCAGCCCCCCCGGTGCTAGCGGAACCGGGGAGCTGTTTTTT
CDR3aa: CASSPPGASGTGELFF

j_gene: TRBJ1-2
abundance: -
v_gene: TRBV14
d_gene: -
CDR3nt: TGTGCCAGCAGCCAAGATTGGGACCTCTATGGCTACACCTTC
CDR3aa: CASSQDWDLYGYTF

j_gene: TRBJ1-2
abundance: once
v_gene: TRBV28
d_gene: -
CDR3nt: TGTGCCAGCCAAACCGGGGGCTTTGCGAACTATGGCTACACCTTC
CDR3aa: CASQTGGFANYGYTF

j_gene: TRBJ1-6
abundance: -
v_gene: TRBV28
d_gene: -
CDR3nt: TGTGCCAGCAGTCCTCTGACGCGCTTGAGCTCCTATAATTCACCCCTCCACTTT
CDR3aa: CASSPLTRLSSYNSPLHF

j_gene: TRBJ1-2
abundance: -
v_gene: TRBV3-1/TRBV3-2
d_gene: -
CDR3nt: TGTGCCAGCAGCCCGCCTGGGGGCGGCTACACCTTC
CDR3aa: CASSPPGGGYTF

j_gene: TRBJ2-5
abundance: -
v_gene: TRBV9
d_gene: -
CDR3nt: TGTGCCAGCAGCGCCACACTGGGTTGGCAAGAGACCCAGTACTTC
CDR3aa: CASSATLGWQETQYF

j_gene: TRBJ1-1
abundance: -
v_gene: TRBV6-1
d_gene: -
CDR3nt: TGTGCCAGCAGTGAAATGGGGGTTGGGAACACTGAAGCTTTCTTT
CDR3aa: CASSEMGVGNTEAFF

j_gene: TRBJ2-7
abundance: -
v_gene: TRBV9
d_gene: -
CDR3nt: TGTGCCAGCAGCTTTCCTCCCTACGAGCAGTACTTC
CDR3aa: CASSFPPYEQYF

j_gene: TRBJ1-6
abundance: -
v_gene: TRBV5-1
d_gene: -
CDR3nt: TGCGCCAGCAGCCCCCGGCGGGATAATTCACCCCTCCACTTT
CDR3aa: CASSPRRDNSPLHF

j_gene: TRBJ2-7
abundance: -
v_gene: TRBV28
d_gene: TRBD1
CDR3nt: TGTGCCAGCAGAGGAGGACAGGCTCGGTACGAGCAGTACTTC
CDR3aa: CASRGGQARYEQYF

j_gene: TRBJ1-1
abundance: once
v_gene: TRBV25-1
d_gene: -
CDR3nt: TGTGCCAGCAGGAAAGGCAGGGAAGCTTTCTTT
CDR3aa: CASRKGREAFF

j_gene: TRBJ1-1
abundance: -
v_gene: TRBV6-5
d_gene: -
CDR3nt: TGTGCCAGCAGTTACTCTACCCAGGGGTTGCGGGTTGAAGCTTTCTTT
CDR3aa: CASSYSTQGLRVEAFF

j_gene: TRBJ2-3
abundance: -
v_gene: TRBV19
d_gene: TRBD1
CDR3nt: TGTGCCAGTAGCTTACAGGGGGAGACAGATACGCAGTATTTT
CDR3aa: CASSLQGETDTQYF

j_gene: TRBJ2-1
abundance: few
v_gene: TRBV5-6
d_gene: -
CDR3nt: TGTGCCAGCAGCGGGGGCAGAGAAACGGGAGAGCAGTTCTTC
CDR3aa: CASSGGRETGEQFF

j_gene: TRBJ1-5
abundance: -
v_gene: TRBV30
d_gene: TRBD1
CDR3nt: TGTGCCTGGAGTGCGGCCAGGGGGCATAGCAATCAGCCCCAGCATTTT
CDR3aa: CAWSAARGHSNQPQHF

j_gene: TRBJ1-4
abundance: -
v_gene: TRBV5-4
d_gene: -
CDR3nt: TGTGCCAGCAGCTTGGACGACAGACCTAATGAAAAACTGTTTTTT
CDR3aa: CASSLDDRPNEKLFF

j_gene: TRBJ2-3
abundance: -
v_gene: TRBV5-4
d_gene: -
CDR3nt: TGTGCCAGCAGCCCTCGGAGAGGGGGCACAGATACGCAGTATTTT
CDR3aa: CASSPRRGGTDTQYF

j_gene: TRBJ2-5
abundance: -
v_gene: TRBV9
d_gene: TRBD1
CDR3nt: TGTGCCAGCAGCGTAGCCCCGGGACAGGGGGAAGAGACCCAGTACTTC
CDR3aa: CASSVAPGQGEETQYF

j_gene: TRBJ2-3
abundance: -
v_gene: TRBV4-3
d_gene: TRBD1
CDR3nt: TGCGCCAGCAGCCAAGACGACAGGGCGACAGATACGCAGTATTTT
CDR3aa: CASSQDDRATDTQYF

j_gene: TRBJ2-3
abundance: -
v_gene: TRBV5-1
d_gene: TRBD2
CDR3nt: TGCGCCAGCAGCTTGGATGCAGCGGGGGGCACAGATACGCAGTATTTT
CDR3aa: CASSLDAAGGTDTQYF

j_gene: TRBJ2-5
abundance: -
v_gene: TRBV2
d_gene: TRBD2
CDR3nt: TGTGCCAGCAGTGACGGACTAGCGGGGGGACAAGAGACCCAGTACTTC
CDR3aa: CASSDGLAGGQETQYF

j_gene: TRBJ1-2
abundance: -
v_gene: TRBV19
d_gene: -
CDR3nt: TGTGCCAGTAGTATAGCTGTCGGGGATGCGGGTGGCTACACCTTC
CDR3aa: CASSIAVGDAGGYTF

j_gene: TRBJ1-2
abundance: -
v_gene: TRBV30
d_gene: -
CDR3nt: TGTGCCTGGAGTGTGGGAGGGTCAGGGAACTATGGCTACACCTTC
CDR3aa: CAWSVGGSGNYGYTF